Presented here are 21 T cell receptor beta chains from one specimen sequenced in a study of blood T cell repertoires in COVID-19. The data were produced by immunoSEQ multiplex PCR, yet TCRdb's version contains in-frame clones alone and is incomplete. This table holds some 210,000 clones, approximately 91% found once. The sample was peripheral blood. These TCRs come from a woman between 35 and 50 years old who had recovered from COVID-19.

V gene TRBV5-1 combines with J gene TRBJ1-1, with D uncertain. The CDR3 runs to 13 residues. Germline V gene sequence: CDR1 SGHRS, CDR2 YFSETQ. V lost 2 bases to trimming and J lost 1 base, with 6 bases between them. The CDR3 bases are TGCGCCAGCAGCTTCGCGGGGAACACTGAAGCTTTCTTT. It encodes CASSFAGNTEAFF.

This chain joins TRBV5-1 and TRBJ2-7, with 15 bases that match TRBD2. CDR3 size: 16 residues. Germline assignment: CDR1 SGHRS and CDR2 YFSETQ. After removal of 4 bases from V and 6 bases from J, the junction contained 8 bases not matched to a gene. The CDR3 sequence is CASSPGLAGGGGEQYF. In DNA, the CDR3 is TGCGCCAGCAGCCCGGGACTAGCGGGAGGTGGTGGCGAGCAGTACTTC.

This chain uses TRBV27 with TRBJ2-1; D is possibly TRBD2 (5 bases). The germline V gene encodes CDR1 MNHEY and CDR2 SMNVEV (reference sequence). The CDR3 has 18 residues. With 6 bases removed from V and 4 bases from J, the gap between germline ends came to 25 bases. The CDR3 spells CASSPTAGVIKIYNEQFF. The CDR3 nucleotides read TGTGCCAGCAGCCCAACGGCCGGGGTCATTAAAATATACAATGAGCAGTTCTTC.

This clone was seen a single time. The gene calls are TRBV2 and TRBJ2-2, with 9 bases aligning to TRBD2. The germline gives CDR1 SNHLY, CDR2 FYNNEI. The CDR3 contains 15 residues. V shed 5 bases and J 4 bases; nucleotides not matched to a gene: 5. CDR3 protein: CASSRSGSSTGELFF. In DNA, the CDR3 is TGTGCCAGCAGTCGTAGCGGGAGTAGCACCGGGGAGCTGTTTTTT.

This sequence joins TRBV19 and TRBJ1-5, with D perhaps matching TRBD1 (6 bases). Trimming removed 5 bases at V and 1 base at J, with 15 bases between. This CDR3 has 16 residues. Germline CDR1 LNHDA, CDR2 SQIVND (reference sequence). The DNA for the CDR3 is TGTGCCAGTAGTCAATCAGGGGTTTTGAGCAATCAGCCCCAGCATTTT. It yields the protein CASSQSGVLSNQPQHF.

This clone was seen a single time. This chain uses TRBV7-9 with TRBJ2-3; 7 bases fit TRBD2. This CDR3 region has 15 residues. From germline, CDR1 is SEHNR and CDR2 FQNEAQ (reference sequence). The trim removed 5 bases at V and 2 bases at J, leaving 7 bases unmatched. The CDR3 DNA is TGTGCCAGCAGCCCGCCTAGCGGACCCACAGATACGCAGTATTTT. Translating it yields CASSPPSGPTDTQYF.

This clone was recorded only once. The gene calls are TRBV27 and TRBJ2-7; 10 bases agree with TRBD2. After removal of 4 bases from V and 11 bases from J, the junction contained 11 bases not matched to a gene. The CDR3 has 14 residues. CDR1 is MNHEY and CDR2 is SMNVEV in the germline V gene (reference sequence). The CDR3 sequence: CASSSRTSGRGKYF. Written as DNA, the CDR3 is TGTGCCAGCAGTTCACGGACTAGCGGTCGCGGGAAGTACTTC.

Notes on this clone: The junction differs from germline at one of its ends, possibly a read error. The chain combines TRBV10-3 with TRBJ2-2, with D possibly being TRBD2 (5 bases). This CDR3 spans 15 amino acids. The V gene's germline CDR1 is ENHRY and CDR2 SYGVKD. The CDR3 is CASRPAALEHRGAVF. CDR3 in DNA: TGTGCCAGCCGACCCGCCGCCCTCGAACACCGGGGAGCTGTTTTT.

The chain employs TRBV6-5 and TRBJ1-1, with 7 bases aligning to TRBD1. V trimming: 6 bases; J trimming: 5 bases; junction bases outside the gene matches: 12. Per germline, CDR1 MNHEY and CDR2 SVGAGI. The CDR3 has 15 amino acids. The DNA of the CDR3 is TGTGCCAGCAGAGACGCCCGACAGGGAGGAACTGAAGCTTTCTTT. Translated, it gives CASRDARQGGTEAFF.

J is TRBJ2-1 and V is TRBV19; 11 bases are shared with TRBD2. Germline assignment: CDR1 LNHDA and CDR2 SQIVND (reference sequence). The CDR3 totals 15 residues. The J segment lost 9 bases and the V segment lost 5 bases, leaving 9 bases of the junction unmatched. CDR3 sequence: CASSSLAGDIGEQFF. In DNA, the CDR3 is TGTGCCAGTAGTTCACTAGCGGGAGACATTGGTGAGCAGTTCTTC.

This sequence joins TRBV19 and TRBJ1-1; D is unresolved. Germline CDR1 LNHDA, CDR2 SQIVND (reference sequence). V lost 5 bases and J 0 bases, leaving 7 bases between the germline ends. This CDR3 has 13 residues. The CDR3 nucleotides are TGTGCCAGTAGTCAACAGATGAACACTGAAGCTTTCTTT. The encoded protein is CASSQQMNTEAFF.

Many counts were recorded for this clone. The chain couples TRBV9 to TRBJ1-5, with 7 positions matching TRBD1. V shed 0 bases, J shed 2 bases, and the junction held 2 bases outside the gene matches. Looked up from germline, CDR1 is SGDLS and CDR2 is YYNGEE. The CDR3 totals 15 residues. The CDR3 spells CASSVGQGGNQPQHF. In DNA, the CDR3 is TGTGCCAGCAGCGTAGGACAGGGTGGCAATCAGCCCCAGCATTTT.

V and J are TRBV2 and TRBJ1-5; D might be TRBD1 (5 bases). CDR1 is SNHLY, CDR2 FYNNEI, per germline. The V gene lost 3 bases and the J gene lost 0 bases, with 6 bases spanning the gap. This CDR3 contains 14 residues. This chain's CDR3 is CASSDRDSNQPQHF. The DNA for the CDR3 is TGTGCCAGCAGTGACAGGGATAGCAATCAGCCCCAGCATTTT.

This chain links TRBV7-9 with TRBJ1-1; D not certain. CDR3 length: 14 residues. Germline loops: CDR1 SEHNR, CDR2 FQNEAQ (reference sequence). V shed 3 bases and J shed 5 bases, with 13 bases lying between them. CDR3 nucleotide sequence: TGTGCCAGCAGCTTCAGGAGGGATGGGACTGAAGCTTTCTTT. Amino acid sequence: CASSFRRDGTEAFF.

The rearrangement links TRBV12-3 or TRBV12-4 to TRBJ1-2; possible D gene TRBD1, 6 bases. The CDR3 loop spans 13 amino acids. V was pared by 2 bases and J by 5 bases, with 9 bases between. The CDR3 loop reads CASSLQGSYGYTF. The CDR3 DNA reads as TGTGCCAGCAGTTTACAGGGGAGTTATGGCTACACCTTC.

The chain joins TRBV5-1 to TRBJ2-3; 11 bases are a match to TRBD1. Germline CDR1 is SGHRS and CDR2 is YFSETQ. This CDR3 has 14 amino acids. Trimming at V came to 4 bases and at J to 5 bases, leaving 3 bases not matched to a gene. The chain's CDR3 is CASSPGQGGDTQYF. CDR3 nucleotides: TGCGCCAGCAGCCCGGGACAGGGGGGAGATACGCAGTATTTT.

The chain carries TRBV11-2 and TRBJ1-1, with D possibly being TRBD1 (5 bases). The V end was cut by 5 bases, the J end by 5 bases, with 9 bases between. The CDR3 extends over 12 amino acids. Germline V gives CDR1 SGHAT, CDR2 FQNNGV. The CDR3 DNA reads as TGTGCCAGCAGCCAGGGTTCGACTGAAGCTTTCTTT. This codes for CASSQGSTEAFF. Full variable domain (missing parts from reference TRBV11-2 and TRBJ1-1): EAGVAQSPRYKIIEKRQSVAFWCNPISGHATLYWYQQILGQGPKLLIQFQNNGVVDDSQLPKDRFSAERLKGVDSTLKIQPAKLEDSAVYLCASSQGSTEAFFGQGTRLTVV.

The chain uses TRBV14 and TRBJ2-3; 8 positions agree with TRBD2. Germline V gene sequence: CDR1 SGHDN, CDR2 FVKESK. With V trimmed by 3 bases and J by 5 bases, 4 bases remained unmatched. The CDR3 is 14 residues long. CDR3 sequence reads: CASSQGLGIDTQYF. DNA for the CDR3: TGTGCCAGCAGCCAGGGACTAGGGATAGATACGCAGTATTTT.

V gene TRBV5-6 combines with J gene TRBJ2-1, with TRBD2 identical over 12 bases. V lost 3 bases and J lost 0; bases outside the gene matches: 7. The length of the CDR3 is 18 residues. Germline V gene lookup returns CDR1 SGHDT and CDR2 YYEEEE. The CDR3 protein is CASSSGLAGIISYNEQFF. CDR3 nucleotides: TGTGCCAGCAGCTCCGGACTAGCGGGGATCATCTCCTACAATGAGCAGTTCTTC.

This sequence joins TRBV19 and TRBJ1-2, with 7 bases identical to TRBD1. This CDR3 is built from 14 residues. The J segment lost 0 bases and the V segment lost 7 bases, leaving 5 bases of the junction unmatched. The germline gives CDR1 LNHDA, CDR2 SQIVND (reference sequence). The CDR3 protein is CASTDRSANYGYTF. For the CDR3, the DNA is TGTGCCAGTACGGACAGGTCAGCTAACTATGGCTACACCTTC.

This sequence joins TRBV28 and TRBJ1-2; D may be TRBD1 (5 bases). CDR1 and CDR2 (germline): MDHEN, SYDVKM. V shed 10 bases and J shed 0 bases, with 12 bases lying between them. This CDR3 comprises 13 residues. The DNA of the CDR3 is TGTGCCACCGTGGAGGGGACTAACTATGGCTACACCTTC. This codes for CATVEGTNYGYTF.